Below are 3 T cell receptor beta chains sequenced from a single sample in a study of T cell repertoires in cytomegalovirus infection. MiXCR was run by TCRdb on the reads, yielding one entry per CDR3 protein. Of some 680,000 distinct CDR3 sequences in the sample, approximately 34% were seen once. Sequenced input: PBMCs. These receptors were collected from a human donor in good health (CMV status not recorded). Some clones in this sample may be carry-over from other donors' samples.

This clonotype was recorded many times. V usage is TRBV7-8 and J usage is TRBJ2-7, with 9 positions matching TRBD2. The CDR3 covers 16 residues. V lost 2 bases, J lost 6 bases, and 11 bases stayed unmatched. The germline V gene has CDR1 SGHVS and CDR2 FQNEAQ. The CDR3 loop reads CASSLLGREGIGEQYF. CDR3 nucleotides: TGTGCCAGCAGCTTACTGGGGCGGGAGGGAATCGGCGAGCAGTACTTC.

DNA for the CDR3: TGTGCCAGCAGCTACAACAAGGAGACTGAAGCTTTCTTT. This translates into CASSYNKETEAFF. The chain combines TRBV7-6 with TRBJ1-1; D is ambiguous. Trimming removed 4 bases from V and 5 bases from J, with 11 bases in between. Germline V gives CDR1 SGHVS, CDR2 FNYEAQ. There are 13 residues in the CDR3.

Details on this clonotype: A junction boundary mismatches the germline segment, possibly from a read error. The J gene is TRBJ1-6, the V gene TRBV11-2, with 10 positions matching TRBD1. The germline CDR1 and CDR2 sequences are SGHAT and FQNNGV. The CDR3 contains 15 residues. The CDR3 reads CASSYVGTGVPTLQF. The CDR3 nucleotides read TGTGCCAGCAGCTACGTCGGGACAGGGGTACCAACCCTCCAATTT.